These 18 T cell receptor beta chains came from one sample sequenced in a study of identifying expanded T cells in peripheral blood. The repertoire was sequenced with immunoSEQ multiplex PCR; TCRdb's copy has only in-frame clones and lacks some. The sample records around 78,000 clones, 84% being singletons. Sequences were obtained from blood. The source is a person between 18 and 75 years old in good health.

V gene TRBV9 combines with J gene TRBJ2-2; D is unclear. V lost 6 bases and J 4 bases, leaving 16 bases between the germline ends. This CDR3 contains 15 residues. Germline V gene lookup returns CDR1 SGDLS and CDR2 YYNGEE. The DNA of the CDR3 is TGTGCCAGCACCATAGGTGGGGAAGCCACCGGGGAGCTGTTTTTT. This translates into CASTIGGEATGELFF.

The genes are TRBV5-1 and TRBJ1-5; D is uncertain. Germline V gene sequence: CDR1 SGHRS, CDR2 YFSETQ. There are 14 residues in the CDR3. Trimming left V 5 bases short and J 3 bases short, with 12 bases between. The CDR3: CASRPDGNNQPQHF. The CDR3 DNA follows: TGCGCCAGCAGACCCGACGGAAACAATCAGCCCCAGCATTTT. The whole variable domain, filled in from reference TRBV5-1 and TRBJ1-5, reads KAGVTQTPRYLIKTRGQQVTLSCSPISGHRSVSWYQQTPGQGLQFLFEYFSETQRNKGNFPGRFSGRQFSNSRSEMNVSTLELGDSALYLCASRPDGNNQPQHFGDGTRLSIL.

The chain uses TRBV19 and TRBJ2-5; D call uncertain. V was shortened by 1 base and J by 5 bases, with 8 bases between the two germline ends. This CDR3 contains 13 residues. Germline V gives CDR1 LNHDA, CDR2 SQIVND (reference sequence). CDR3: CASSIAPEETQYF. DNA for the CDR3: TGTGCCAGTAGTATAGCCCCCGAGGAGACCCAGTACTTC.

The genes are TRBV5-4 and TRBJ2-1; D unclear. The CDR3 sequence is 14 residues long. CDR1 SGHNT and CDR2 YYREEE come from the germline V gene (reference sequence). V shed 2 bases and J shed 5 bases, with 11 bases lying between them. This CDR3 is CASSFGYSNNEQFF. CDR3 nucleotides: TGTGCCAGCAGCTTTGGTTACTCGAACAATGAGCAGTTCTTC.

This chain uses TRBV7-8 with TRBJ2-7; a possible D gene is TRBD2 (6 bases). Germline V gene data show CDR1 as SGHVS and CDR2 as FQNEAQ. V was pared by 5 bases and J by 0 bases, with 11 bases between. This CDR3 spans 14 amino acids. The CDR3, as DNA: TGTGCCAGCAGCCAAGGGACTTTCTCCTACGAGCAGTACTTC. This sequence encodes CASSQGTFSYEQYF.

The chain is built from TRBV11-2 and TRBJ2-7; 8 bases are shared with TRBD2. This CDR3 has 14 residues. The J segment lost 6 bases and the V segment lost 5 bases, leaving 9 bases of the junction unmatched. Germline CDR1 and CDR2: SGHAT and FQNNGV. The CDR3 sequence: CASSGSGRSGEQYF. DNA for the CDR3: TGTGCCAGCAGCGGGAGCGGGAGATCAGGCGAGCAGTACTTC.

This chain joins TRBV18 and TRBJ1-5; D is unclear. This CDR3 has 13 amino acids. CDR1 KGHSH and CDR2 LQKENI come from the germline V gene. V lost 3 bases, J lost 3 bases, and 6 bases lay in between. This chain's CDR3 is CASSPATNQPQHF. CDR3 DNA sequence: TGTGCCAGCTCACCCGCCACCAATCAGCCCCAGCATTTT.

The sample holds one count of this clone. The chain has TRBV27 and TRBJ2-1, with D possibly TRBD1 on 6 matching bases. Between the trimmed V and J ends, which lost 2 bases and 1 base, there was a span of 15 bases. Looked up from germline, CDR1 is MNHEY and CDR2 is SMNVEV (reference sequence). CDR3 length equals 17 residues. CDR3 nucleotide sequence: TGTGCCAGCAGTTTAGGGGGCTCTCATAATTCCTACAATGAGCAGTTCTTC. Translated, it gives CASSLGGSHNSYNEQFF.

The chain's CDR3 is CASSPIRTGATEAFF. Written as DNA, the CDR3 is TGTGCCAGCAGTCCCATTAGGACAGGGGCCACTGAAGCTTTCTTT. The chain has TRBV2 and TRBJ1-1; 9 nucleotides match TRBD1. The V and J ends lost 5 bases and 4 bases, in that order; junction bases with no gene match: 8. CDR1 is SNHLY and CDR2 is FYNNEI in the germline V gene. The CDR3 is 15 residues long.

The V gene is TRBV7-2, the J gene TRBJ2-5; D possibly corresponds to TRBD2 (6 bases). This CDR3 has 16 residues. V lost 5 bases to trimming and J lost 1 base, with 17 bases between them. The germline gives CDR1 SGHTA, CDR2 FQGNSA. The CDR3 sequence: CASSPGTPYVQETQYF. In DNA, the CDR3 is TGTGCCAGCAGCCCCGGGACTCCATACGTCCAAGAGACCCAGTACTTC.

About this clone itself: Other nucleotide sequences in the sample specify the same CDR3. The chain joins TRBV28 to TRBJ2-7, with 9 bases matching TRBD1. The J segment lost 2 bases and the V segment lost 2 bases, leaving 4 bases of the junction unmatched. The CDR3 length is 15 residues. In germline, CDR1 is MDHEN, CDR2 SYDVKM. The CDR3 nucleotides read TGTGCCAGCAGTTTAGCGACAGGGGGTACCTACGAGCAGTACTTC. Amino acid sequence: CASSLATGGTYEQYF. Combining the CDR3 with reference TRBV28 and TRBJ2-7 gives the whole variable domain DVKVTQSSRYLVKRTGEKVFLECVQDMDHENMFWYRQDPGLGLRLIYFSYDVKMKEKGDIPEGYSVSREKKERFSLILESASTNQTSMYLCASSLATGGTYEQYFGPGTRLTVT.

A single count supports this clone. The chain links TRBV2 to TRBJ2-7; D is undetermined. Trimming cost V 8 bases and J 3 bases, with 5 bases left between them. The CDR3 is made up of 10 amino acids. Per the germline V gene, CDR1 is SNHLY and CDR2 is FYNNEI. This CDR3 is CASGDYEQYF. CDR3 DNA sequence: TGTGCCAGCGGGGACTACGAGCAGTACTTC. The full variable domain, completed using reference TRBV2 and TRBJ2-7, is EPEVTQTPSHQVTQMGQEVILRCVPISNHLYFYWYRQILGQKVEFLVSFYNNEISEKSEIFDDQFSVERPDGSNFTLKIRSTKLEDSAMYFCASGDYEQYFGPGTRLTVT.

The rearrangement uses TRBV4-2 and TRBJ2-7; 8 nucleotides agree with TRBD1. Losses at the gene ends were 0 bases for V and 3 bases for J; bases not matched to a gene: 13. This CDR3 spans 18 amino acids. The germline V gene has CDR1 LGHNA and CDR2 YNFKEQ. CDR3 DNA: TGTGCCAGCAGCCAAGATCTTTGGGACAGGTTAGGAGTCTACGAGCAGTACTTC. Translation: CASSQDLWDRLGVYEQYF.

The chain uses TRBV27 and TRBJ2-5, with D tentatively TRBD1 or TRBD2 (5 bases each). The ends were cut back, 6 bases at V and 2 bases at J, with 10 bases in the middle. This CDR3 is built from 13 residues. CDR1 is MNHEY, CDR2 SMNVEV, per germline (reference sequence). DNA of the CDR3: TGTGCCAGCAGCGGGACGGCTCAAGAGACCCAGTACTTC. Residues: CASSGTAQETQYF.

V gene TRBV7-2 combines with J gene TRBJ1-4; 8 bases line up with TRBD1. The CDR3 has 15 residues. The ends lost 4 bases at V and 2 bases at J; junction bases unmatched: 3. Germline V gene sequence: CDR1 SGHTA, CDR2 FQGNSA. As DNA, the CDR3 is TGTGCCAGCAGCTCCCGGACAGGGACTAATGAAAAACTGTTTTTT. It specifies CASSSRTGTNEKLFF.

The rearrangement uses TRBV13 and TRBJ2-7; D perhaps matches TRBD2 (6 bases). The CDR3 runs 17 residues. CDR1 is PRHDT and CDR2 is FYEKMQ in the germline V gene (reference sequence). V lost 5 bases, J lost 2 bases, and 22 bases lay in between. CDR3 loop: CASSRPEGTRITYEQYF. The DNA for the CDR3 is TGTGCCAGCAGCCGCCCAGAGGGGACTCGCATTACCTACGAGCAGTACTTC.

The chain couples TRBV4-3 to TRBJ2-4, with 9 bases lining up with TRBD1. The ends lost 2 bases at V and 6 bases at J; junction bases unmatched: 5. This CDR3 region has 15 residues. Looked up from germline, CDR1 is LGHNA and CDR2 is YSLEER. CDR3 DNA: TGCGCCAGCAGCCAAATGACAGGGGGGGTAAACATTCAGTACTTC. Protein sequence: CASSQMTGGVNIQYF.

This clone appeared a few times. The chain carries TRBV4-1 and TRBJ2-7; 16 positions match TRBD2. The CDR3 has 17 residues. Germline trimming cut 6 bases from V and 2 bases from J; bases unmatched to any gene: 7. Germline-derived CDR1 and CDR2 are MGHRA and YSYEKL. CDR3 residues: CASSPGTSGRAPYEQYF. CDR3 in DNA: TGCGCCAGCAGTCCCGGGACTAGCGGGAGGGCCCCCTACGAGCAGTACTTC.